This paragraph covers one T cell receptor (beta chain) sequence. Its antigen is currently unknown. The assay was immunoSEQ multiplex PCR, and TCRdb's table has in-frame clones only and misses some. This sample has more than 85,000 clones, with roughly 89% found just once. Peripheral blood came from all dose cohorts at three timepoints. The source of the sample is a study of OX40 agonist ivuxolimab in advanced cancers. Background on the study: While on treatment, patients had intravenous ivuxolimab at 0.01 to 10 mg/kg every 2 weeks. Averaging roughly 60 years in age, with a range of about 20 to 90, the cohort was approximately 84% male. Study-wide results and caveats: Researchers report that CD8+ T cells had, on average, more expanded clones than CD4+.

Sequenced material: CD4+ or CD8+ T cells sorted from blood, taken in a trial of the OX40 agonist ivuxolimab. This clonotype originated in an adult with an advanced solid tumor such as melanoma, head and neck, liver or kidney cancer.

The CDR3 sequence is CASSVDRSNSPLHF. Written as DNA, the CDR3 is TGTGCCAGCAGTGTGGACAGGAGCAATTCACCCCTCCACTTT. The J gene is TRBJ1-6, the V gene TRBV6-5; 7 nucleotides agree with TRBD1. The CDR3 covers 14 residues. J gave up 7 bases and V 5 bases, and 5 bases lay outside the gene matches. Germline V CDR1 and CDR2: MNHEY, SVGAGI.